The present T cell receptor beta chain was sequenced within a study of vaccination effects on CD4 cells after COVID-19. Study-level information: Two-dose BNT162b2 or mRNA-1273 vaccination was given to participants.

The CDR3 covers 16 residues. The germline V and J ends were trimmed by 0 bases and 2 bases, with 13 bases remaining between them. From germline, CDR1 is KGHSH and CDR2 LQKENI. On this clone: Its target is not known.

CD4+ T cells specific for antigen were expanded with viral peptide pools by the ViraFEST assay before sequencing. Cultured cells yielded isolated CD4+ T cells after around 9 days. The healthy vaccine recipients, who had no prior SARS-CoV-2 infection, showed negative nucleocapsid antibodies. The repertoire was sequenced with immunoSEQ multiplex PCR; TCRdb's copy has only in-frame clones and lacks some. Among 40,000 to 45,000 clones, 70% to 80% were seen once, and the ten largest hold more than 10%. Overall study results and limits: Only a few convalescent patients and no early post-infection timepoints featured in the study.

Sequenced material: CD4+ T cells from PBMCs cultured with SARS-CoV-2 spike peptides, taken before COVID-19 vaccination. The chain combines TRBV18 with TRBJ1-2, with D unresolved. This TCR came from a human donor who received a COVID-19 vaccine. CDR3 region: CASSPPVVRRNYGYTF. DNA for the CDR3: TGTGCCAGCTCACCACCGGTTGTCCGGAGGAACTATGGCTACACCTTC.